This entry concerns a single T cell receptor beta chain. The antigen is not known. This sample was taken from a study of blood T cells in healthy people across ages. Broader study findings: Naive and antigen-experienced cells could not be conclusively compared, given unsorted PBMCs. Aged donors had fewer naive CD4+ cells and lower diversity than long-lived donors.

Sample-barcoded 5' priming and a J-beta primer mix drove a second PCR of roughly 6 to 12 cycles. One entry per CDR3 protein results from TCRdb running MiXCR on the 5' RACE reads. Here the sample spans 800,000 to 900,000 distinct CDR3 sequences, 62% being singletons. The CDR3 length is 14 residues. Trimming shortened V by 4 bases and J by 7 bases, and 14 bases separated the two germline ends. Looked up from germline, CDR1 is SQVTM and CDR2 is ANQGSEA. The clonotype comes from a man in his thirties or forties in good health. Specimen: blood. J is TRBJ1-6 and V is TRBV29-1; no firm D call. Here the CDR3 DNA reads TGCAGCGTTGCATTAGGAGATTTCAATTCACCCCTCCACTTT. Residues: CSVALGDFNSPLHF.